This T cell receptor (beta chain) was retrieved from a study of blood T cell repertoires in COVID-19. For the study at large: Sites in the United States, Italy and Spain provided acute and convalescent COVID-19 samples. The analysed material was cDNA or gDNA that came from T cells, B-cell-depleted T cells, or PBMCs.

Original analysis: Using reference gene primer amplification, nucleated cell counts were estimated. Data came from immunoSEQ multiplex PCR; TCRdb stores just in-frame clones and leaves some out. The D gene and trimming were derived from the DNA, and the V and J assignments and clone size from that table. The sample consists of roughly 180,000 clones, 70% to 90% of them appearing once. Patients in Seattle were enrolled during active infection, then followed longitudinally. Trimming cost V 3 bases and J 1 base, with 14 bases left between them. CDR1 and CDR2 from the germline V gene are WNHNN and SYGVQD (reference sequence). The CDR3 is 16 amino acids.

The chain links TRBV10-1 to TRBJ2-3; unclear D gene. The sequenced sample consisted of peripheral blood. This TCR came from a woman aged 50 to 60 with COVID-19, enrolled during active disease. Written as DNA, the CDR3 is TGCGCCAGCAGTGACGCATCACTGCTAGGCACAGATACGCAGTATTTT. Its protein is CASSDASLLGTDTQYF.